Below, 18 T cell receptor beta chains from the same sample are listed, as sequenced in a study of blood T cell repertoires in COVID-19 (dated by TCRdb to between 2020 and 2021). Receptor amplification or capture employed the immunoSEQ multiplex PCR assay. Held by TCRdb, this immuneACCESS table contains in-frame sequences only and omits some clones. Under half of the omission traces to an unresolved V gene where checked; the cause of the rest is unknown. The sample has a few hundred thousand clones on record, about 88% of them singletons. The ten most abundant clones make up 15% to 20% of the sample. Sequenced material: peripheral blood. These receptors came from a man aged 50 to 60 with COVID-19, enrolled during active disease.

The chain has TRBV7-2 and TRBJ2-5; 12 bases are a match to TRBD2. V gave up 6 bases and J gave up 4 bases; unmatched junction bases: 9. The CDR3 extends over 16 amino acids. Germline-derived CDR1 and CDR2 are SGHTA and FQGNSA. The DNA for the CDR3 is TGTGCCAGCAGACCTACTAGCGGGGGGAGCGCAGAGACCCAGTACTTC. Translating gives CASRPTSGGSAETQYF.

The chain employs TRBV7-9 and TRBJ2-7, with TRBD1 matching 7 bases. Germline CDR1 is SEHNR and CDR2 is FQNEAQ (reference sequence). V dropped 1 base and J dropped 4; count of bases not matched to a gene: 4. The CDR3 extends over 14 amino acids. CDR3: CASSLDHRGYEQYF. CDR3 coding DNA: TGTGCCAGCAGCTTAGACCACAGGGGTTACGAGCAGTACTTC.

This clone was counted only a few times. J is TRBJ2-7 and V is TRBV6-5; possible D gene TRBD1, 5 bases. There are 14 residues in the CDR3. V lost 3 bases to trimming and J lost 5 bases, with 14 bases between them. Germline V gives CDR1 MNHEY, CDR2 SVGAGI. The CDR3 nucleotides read TGTGCCAGCAGTTATAGGGGATTCGATGACGAGCAGTACTTC. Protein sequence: CASSYRGFDDEQYF.

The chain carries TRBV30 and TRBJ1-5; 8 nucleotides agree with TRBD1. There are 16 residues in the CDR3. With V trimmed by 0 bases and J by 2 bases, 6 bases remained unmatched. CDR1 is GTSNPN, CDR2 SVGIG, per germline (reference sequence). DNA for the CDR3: TGTGCCTGGAGTGTCCGAGACAGGGGACGCAATCAGCCCCAGCATTTT. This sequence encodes CAWSVRDRGRNQPQHF.

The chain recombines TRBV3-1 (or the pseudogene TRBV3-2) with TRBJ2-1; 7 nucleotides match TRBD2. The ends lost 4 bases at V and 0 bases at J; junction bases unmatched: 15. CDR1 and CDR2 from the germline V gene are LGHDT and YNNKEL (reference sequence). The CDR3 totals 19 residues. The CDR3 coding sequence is TGTGCCAGCAGCCTCCAGGGACTATTCCCTCCGAGCTCCTACAATGAGCAGTTCTTC. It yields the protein CASSLQGLFPPSSYNEQFF.

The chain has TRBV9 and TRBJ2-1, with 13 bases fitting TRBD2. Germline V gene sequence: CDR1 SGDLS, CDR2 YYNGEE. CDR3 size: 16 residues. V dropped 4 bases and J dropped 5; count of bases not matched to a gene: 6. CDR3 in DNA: TGTGCCAGCAGCTTTACTAGCGGGAGGGCGAACAATGAGCAGTTCTTC. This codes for CASSFTSGRANNEQFF.

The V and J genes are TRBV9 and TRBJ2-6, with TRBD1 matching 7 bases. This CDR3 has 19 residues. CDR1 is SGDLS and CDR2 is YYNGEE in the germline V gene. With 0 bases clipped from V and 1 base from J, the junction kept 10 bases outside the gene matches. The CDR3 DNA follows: TGTGCCAGCAGCGTAGCTCCGTACAGGGGTTCATCTGGGGCCAACGTCCTGACTTTC. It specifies CASSVAPYRGSSGANVLTF.

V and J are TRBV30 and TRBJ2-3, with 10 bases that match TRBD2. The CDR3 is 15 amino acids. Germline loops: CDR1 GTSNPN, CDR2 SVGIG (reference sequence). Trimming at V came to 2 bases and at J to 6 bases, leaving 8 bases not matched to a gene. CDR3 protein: CAWSLASGGADTQYF. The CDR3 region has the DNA TGTGCCTGGAGTCTAGCTAGCGGGGGTGCTGATACGCAGTATTTT.

This CDR3 reads CASIHRGQGAGELFF. In DNA form, the CDR3 reads TGTGCCAGTATTCATAGGGGGCAGGGGGCCGGGGAGCTGTTTTTT. The chain recombines TRBV19 with TRBJ2-2; TRBD1 matches 7 bases. CDR1 is LNHDA, CDR2 SQIVND, per germline (reference sequence). This CDR3 region has 15 residues. The trim removed 7 bases at V and 6 bases at J, leaving 11 bases unmatched. The whole variable domain, remainder taken from reference TRBV19 and TRBJ2-2, is DGGITQSPKYLFRKEGQNVTLSCEQNLNHDAMYWYRQDPGQGLRLIYYSQIVNDFQKGDIAEGYSVSREKKESFPLTVTSAQKNPTAFYLCASIHRGQGAGELFFGEGSRLTVL.

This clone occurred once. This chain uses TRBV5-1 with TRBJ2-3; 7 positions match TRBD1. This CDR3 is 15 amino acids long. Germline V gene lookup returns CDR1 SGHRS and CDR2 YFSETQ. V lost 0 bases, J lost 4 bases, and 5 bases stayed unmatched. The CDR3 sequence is CASSLGQGSPDTQYF. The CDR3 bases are TGCGCCAGCAGCTTGGGACAGGGTAGCCCAGATACGCAGTATTTT.

CDR3 in amino acids: CASSFSSGGEQYF. CDR3 bases: TGTGCCAGCAGTTTCTCGTCGGGTGGCGAGCAGTACTTC. J is TRBJ2-7 and V is TRBV12-3 or TRBV12-4, with no clear D. V shed 3 bases and J shed 6 bases, with 12 bases lying between them. CDR3 length: 13 residues.

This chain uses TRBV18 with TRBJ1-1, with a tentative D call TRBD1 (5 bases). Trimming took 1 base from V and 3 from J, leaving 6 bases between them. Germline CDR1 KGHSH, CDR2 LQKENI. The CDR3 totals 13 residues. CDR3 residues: CASSPQGDTEAFF. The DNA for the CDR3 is TGTGCCAGCTCACCACAAGGGGACACTGAAGCTTTCTTT. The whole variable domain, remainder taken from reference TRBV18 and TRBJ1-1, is NAGVMQNPRHLVRRRGQEARLRCSPMKGHSHVYWYRQLPEEGLKFMVYLQKENIIDESGMPKERFSAEFPKEGPSILRIQQVVRGDSAAYFCASSPQGDTEAFFGQGTRLTVV.

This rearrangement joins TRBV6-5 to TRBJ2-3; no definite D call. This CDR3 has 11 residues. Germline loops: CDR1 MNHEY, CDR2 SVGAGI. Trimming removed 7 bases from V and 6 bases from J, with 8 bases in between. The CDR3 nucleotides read TGTGCCAGCACGGAGACGGATACGCAGTATTTT. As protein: CASTETDTQYF.

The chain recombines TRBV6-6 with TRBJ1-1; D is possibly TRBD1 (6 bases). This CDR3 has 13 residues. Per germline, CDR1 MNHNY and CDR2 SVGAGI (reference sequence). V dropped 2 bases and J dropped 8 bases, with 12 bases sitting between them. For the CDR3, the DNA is TGTGCCAGCAGTTACCAGACAGGTACAGAAGCTTTCTTT. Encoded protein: CASSYQTGTEAFF.

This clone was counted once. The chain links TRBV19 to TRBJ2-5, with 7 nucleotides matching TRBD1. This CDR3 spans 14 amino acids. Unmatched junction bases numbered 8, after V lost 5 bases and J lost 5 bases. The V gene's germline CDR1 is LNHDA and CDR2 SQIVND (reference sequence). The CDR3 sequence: CASSSSGGRETQYF. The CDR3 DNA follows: TGTGCCAGTAGTTCCTCAGGGGGTCGGGAGACCCAGTACTTC.

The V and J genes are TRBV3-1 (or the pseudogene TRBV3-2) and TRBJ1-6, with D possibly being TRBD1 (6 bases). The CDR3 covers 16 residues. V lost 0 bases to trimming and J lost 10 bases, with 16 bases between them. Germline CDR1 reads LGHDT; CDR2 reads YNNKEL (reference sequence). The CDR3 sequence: CASSQDWGQGRSPLHF. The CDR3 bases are TGTGCCAGCAGCCAAGATTGGGGCCAGGGGCGCTCACCCCTCCACTTT.

The CDR3 spells CATSDHRDRGRETQYF. DNA for the CDR3: TGTGCCACCAGTGACCACCGGGACAGGGGACGGGAGACCCAGTACTTC. The V and J genes are TRBV24-1 and TRBJ2-5; 10 bases line up with TRBD1. The CDR3 is made up of 16 amino acids. The V gene end was trimmed by 4 bases and the J gene end by 5 bases; junction bases not matched to a gene: 9. Germline loops: CDR1 KGHDR, CDR2 SFDVKD.

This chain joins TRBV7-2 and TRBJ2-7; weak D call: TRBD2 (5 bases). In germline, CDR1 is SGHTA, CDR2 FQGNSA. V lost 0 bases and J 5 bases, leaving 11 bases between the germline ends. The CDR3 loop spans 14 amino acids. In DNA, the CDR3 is TGTGCCAGCAGCTTAGCGAGGCACGGGGACGAGCAGTACTTC. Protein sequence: CASSLARHGDEQYF.